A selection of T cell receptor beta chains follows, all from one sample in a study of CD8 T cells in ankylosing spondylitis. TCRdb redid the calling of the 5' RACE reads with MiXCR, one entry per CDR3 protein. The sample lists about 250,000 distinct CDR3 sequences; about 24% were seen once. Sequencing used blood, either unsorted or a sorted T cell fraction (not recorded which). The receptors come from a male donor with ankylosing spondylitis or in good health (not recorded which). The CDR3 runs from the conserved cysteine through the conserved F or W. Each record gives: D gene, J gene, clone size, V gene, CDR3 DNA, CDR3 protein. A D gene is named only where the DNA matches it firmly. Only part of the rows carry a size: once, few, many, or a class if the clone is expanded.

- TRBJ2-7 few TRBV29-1 TGCAGCGTTGTTCTCCGCCTCACCTACGAGCAGTACTTC CSVVLRLTYEQYF
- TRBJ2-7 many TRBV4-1 TGCGCCAGCAGCCAAGTGGGCGGTAGCTCCTACGAGCAGTACTTC CASSQVGGSSYEQYF
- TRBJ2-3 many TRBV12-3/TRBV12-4 TGTGCCAGCAGTTTGGACAGGGAGGGAGATACGCAGTATTTT CASSLDREGDTQYF
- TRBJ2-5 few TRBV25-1 TGTGCCAGCAGACTAGAGAATCAAGAGACCCAGTACTTC CASRLENQETQYF
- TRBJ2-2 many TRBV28 TGTGCCAGCAGTTTGGTAGGGAGGACCGGGGAGCTGTTTTTT CASSLVGRTGELFF
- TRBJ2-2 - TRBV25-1 TGTGCCAGCAGGGGGGCAGGGTACACCGGGGAGCTGTTTTTT CASRGAGYTGELFF
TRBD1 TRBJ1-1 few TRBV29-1 TGCAGCGTCGGGGGACAGGACGCTGAAGCTTTCTTT CSVGGQDAEAFF
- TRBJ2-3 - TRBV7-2 TGTGCCAGCACCCCTACTAGCATGCCCACAGATACGCAGTATTTT CASTPTSMPTDTQYF
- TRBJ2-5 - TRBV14 TGTGCCAGCGGGGGAAAGCAAGAGACCCAGTACTTC CASGGKQETQYF
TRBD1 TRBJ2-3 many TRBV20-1 TGCAGTGCTCGACAGGGGGCCGGCACAGATACGCAGTATTTT CSARQGAGTDTQYF
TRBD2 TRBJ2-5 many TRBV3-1 TGTGCCAGCAGCCAAGACGAGCGGGGGGGCCGGAGGGAGACCCAGTACTTC CASSQDERGGRRETQYF
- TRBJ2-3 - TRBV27 TGTGCCAGCAGGTGGACACCTAGCACAGATACGCAGTATTTT CASRWTPSTDTQYF